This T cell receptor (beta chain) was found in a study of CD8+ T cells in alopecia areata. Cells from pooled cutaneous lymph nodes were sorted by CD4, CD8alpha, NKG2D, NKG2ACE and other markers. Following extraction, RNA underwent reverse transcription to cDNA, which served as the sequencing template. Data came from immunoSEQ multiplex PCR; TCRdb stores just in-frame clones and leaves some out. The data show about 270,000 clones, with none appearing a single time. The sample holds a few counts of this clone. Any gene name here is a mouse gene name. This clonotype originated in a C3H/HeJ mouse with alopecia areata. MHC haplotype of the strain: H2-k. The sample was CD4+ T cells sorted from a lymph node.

The CDR3 reads CASSPGTENTLYF. The part of the CDR3 DNA that was read is TGTGCCAGCAGCCCCGGGACAGAAAAC. The J gene is TRBJ2-4, the V gene TRBV5; 7 nucleotides line up with TRBD1. Read coverage stops 4 residues before the CDR3 terminus; the germline J gene supplies the remainder. Per germline, CDR1 LGHNA and CDR2 YNLKQL (reference sequence). This CDR3 spans 13 amino acids.